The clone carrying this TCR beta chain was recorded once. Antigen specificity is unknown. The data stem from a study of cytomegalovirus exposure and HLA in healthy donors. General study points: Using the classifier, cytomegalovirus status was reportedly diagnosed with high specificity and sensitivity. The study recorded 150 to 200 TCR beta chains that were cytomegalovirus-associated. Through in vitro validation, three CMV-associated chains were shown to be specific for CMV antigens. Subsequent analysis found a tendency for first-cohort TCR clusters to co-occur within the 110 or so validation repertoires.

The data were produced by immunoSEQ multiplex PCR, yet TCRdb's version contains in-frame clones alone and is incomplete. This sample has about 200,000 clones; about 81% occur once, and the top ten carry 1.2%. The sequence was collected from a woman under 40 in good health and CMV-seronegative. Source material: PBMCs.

The CDR3 DNA follows: TGTGCCAGCAGCCCGATAGGGGCGGAAGAGACCCAGTACTTC. Protein: CASSPIGAEETQYF. The chain is built from TRBV16 and TRBJ2-5; D is perhaps TRBD1 (5 bases). The CDR3 is 14 amino acids. The V gene lost 4 bases and the J gene lost 3 bases, with 12 bases spanning the gap. Germline V lookup: CDR1 KGHSY, CDR2 FQNENV.